This TCR beta chain was sequenced during a study of Ad26.COV2.S vaccination and SARS-CoV-2 variants. Study observations and caveats: Analyses of TCR breadth and depth may have underestimated total T cell responses.

The sample's treatment: roughly 19 received Ad26.COV2.S at low or high dose, single or two shots; roughly 5 received placebo; per-sample allocation not given. Sampling was performed 63 days after the first vaccine or placebo injection. It was Wuhan-strain SARS-CoV-2 spike that the Ad26 vaccine vector expressed. The V end lost 4 bases, the J end lost 3 bases, and 7 bases lay between the germline ends. This CDR3 is built from 12 residues. The table came from immunoSEQ multiplex PCR; TCRdb's copy has only in-frame clones and leaves some out. The sample consists of fewer than 400,000 clones, 89% of them appearing once. Comment on this clone: Its specificity is unknown.

Source: peripheral blood, taken in a trial of Ad26.COV2.S vaccine versus placebo. The gene calls are TRBV23-1 and TRBJ2-7, with unresolved D. TRBV23-1 falls under the ORF class, with uncertain function. This TCR derives from a person aged 18-65 years who received the Ad26.COV2.S COVID-19 vaccine or a placebo. DNA for the CDR3: TGCGCCAGCAGTCGTGACAACTACGAGCAGTACTTC. As protein: CASSRDNYEQYF.